The 21 T cell receptor beta chains below were found in one sample sequenced in a study of cytomegalovirus exposure and HLA in healthy donors. The method was immunoSEQ multiplex PCR; TCRdb's version includes in-frame clones alone and lacks a portion of them. The table has 100,000 to 150,000 clones, roughly 87% seen once; the top ten hold about 1.2%. The specimen sequenced was PBMCs. These receptors were collected from a woman aged 18-29 years in good health and CMV-seronegative.

V gene TRBV18 combines with J gene TRBJ2-1; 8 nucleotides match TRBD1. The germline V gene encodes CDR1 KGHSH and CDR2 LQKENI. With 6 bases clipped from V and 0 bases from J, the junction kept 13 bases outside the gene matches. The CDR3 covers 18 residues. CDR3 DNA: TGTGCCAGCTCTCTAAGACAGGGGACACCTAGCTCCTACAATGAGCAGTTCTTC. Translation gives CASSLRQGTPSSYNEQFF.

This chain connects TRBV5-1 to TRBJ2-7; weak D call: TRBD2 (6 bases). The CDR3 is 15 residues long. The germline V gene has CDR1 SGHRS and CDR2 YFSETQ. Between the trimmed V and J ends, which lost 4 bases and 1 base, there was a span of 15 bases. CDR3 residues: CASSTGAGYSYEQYF. In DNA form, the CDR3 reads TGCGCCAGCAGCACGGGTGCGGGGTATTCCTACGAGCAGTACTTC.

The rearrangement links TRBV9 to TRBJ2-1; 7 bases map to TRBD2. Germline CDR1 and CDR2: SGDLS and YYNGEE. The CDR3 runs to 14 residues. The trim removed 4 bases at V and 6 bases at J, leaving 7 bases unmatched. The CDR3 coding sequence is TGTGCCAGCAGCTTGTGGGGGGGAGTCAATGAGCAGTTCTTC. Amino acids: CASSLWGGVNEQFF.

The chain is built from TRBV7-2 and TRBJ1-1, with D possibly matching TRBD1 (5 bases). Trimming took off 7 bases at V and 1 base at J, with 13 bases between the two ends. CDR3 length: 14 amino acids. Germline V gene lookup returns CDR1 SGHTA and CDR2 FQGNSA. The CDR3 coding sequence is TGTGCCAGCAAAAGCCGGAGGGGGAACACTGAAGCTTTCTTT. Its translation is CASKSRRGNTEAFF.

The chain combines TRBV6-1 with TRBJ2-3, with 7 positions matching TRBD1. The CDR3 is 14 residues long. CDR1 is MNHNS and CDR2 is SASEGT in the germline V gene. V was pared by 1 base and J by 6 bases, with 4 bases of the junction left unmatched. CDR3 nucleotide sequence: TGTGCCAGCAGTGAAGTACAGGGGACGGATACGCAGTATTTT. Translating gives CASSEVQGTDTQYF.

The rearrangement joins TRBV20-1 to TRBJ1-1, with D perhaps TRBD1 (5 bases). Between the trimmed V and J ends, which lost 3 bases and 11 bases, there was a span of 13 bases. This CDR3 has 11 residues. CDR1 and CDR2 (germline): DFQATT, SNEGSKA (reference sequence). CDR3 amino acids: CSARSGREAFF. The CDR3 coding sequence is TGCAGTGCTAGGTCAGGGAGGGAGGCTTTCTTT.

The CDR3 loop reads CAISGLAGVDTQYF. CDR3 in DNA: TGTGCCATCAGTGGACTAGCGGGGGTAGATACGCAGTATTTT. The chain joins TRBV10-3 to TRBJ2-3, with 12 nucleotides matching TRBD2. The CDR3 covers 14 residues. Trimming took 4 bases from V and 5 from J; bases not matched to a gene: 1. Germline V gene data show CDR1 as ENHRY and CDR2 as SYGVKD.

This rearrangement joins TRBV27 to TRBJ1-4; TRBD1 is a possible D gene (5 bases). CDR1 and CDR2 from the germline V gene are MNHEY and SMNVEV (reference sequence). The V gene lost 4 bases and the J gene lost 8 bases, with 17 bases spanning the gap. This CDR3 spans 15 amino acids. The CDR3 loop reads CASSSAQGGGEKLFF. In nucleotides, the CDR3 is TGTGCCAGCAGTTCCGCCCAGGGCGGGGGGGAAAAACTGTTTTTT.

The chain links TRBV4-2 to TRBJ1-5, with TRBD1 matching 8 bases. Losses at the gene ends were 1 base for V and 8 bases for J; bases not matched to a gene: 4. Germline lookup yields CDR1 LGHNA and CDR2 YNFKEQ. The length of the CDR3 is 14 residues. The DNA for the CDR3 is TGTGCCAGCAGCCAAGGACAGGGGCGGGAGCCCCAGCATTTT. The encoded protein is CASSQGQGREPQHF.

The chain's CDR3 is CASSLREGGEQYF. The CDR3 DNA is TGTGCCAGCAGTCTAAGGGAAGGGGGCGAGCAGTACTTC. V usage is TRBV6-1 and J usage is TRBJ2-7; tentative D call: TRBD1 (6 bases). This CDR3 has 13 amino acids. Germline CDR1 is MNHNS and CDR2 is SASEGT. Trimming removed 5 bases at V and 6 bases at J, with 14 bases between.

The J gene is TRBJ1-1, the V gene TRBV29-1; 8 bases fit TRBD1. This CDR3 has 14 amino acids. The ends lost 7 bases at V and 0 bases at J; junction bases unmatched: 7. The V gene's germline CDR1 is SQVTM and CDR2 ANQGSEA. In DNA, the CDR3 is TGCAGCGCCGGACAGGGTAATTTGAACACTGAAGCTTTCTTT. It is translated as CSAGQGNLNTEAFF. Together with reference TRBV29-1 and TRBJ1-1, the CDR3 gives the full variable domain: SAVISQKPSRDICQRGTSLTIQCQVDSQVTMMFWYRQQPGQSLTLIATANQGSEATYESGFVIDKFPISRPNLTFSTLTVSNMSPEDSSIYLCSAGQGNLNTEAFFGQGTRLTVV.

The rearrangement links TRBV4-1 to TRBJ2-6, with D perhaps TRBD1 (5 bases). The CDR3 extends over 18 amino acids. CDR1 is MGHRA and CDR2 is YSYEKL in the germline V gene. V was cut by 2 bases and J by 0 bases, with 14 bases left in between. The CDR3 is CASSQTSDTGSGANVLTF. DNA of the CDR3: TGCGCCAGCAGCCAAACGTCGGACACCGGCTCTGGGGCCAACGTCCTGACTTTC.

The chain has TRBV6-1 and TRBJ2-3; 8 bases are shared with TRBD1. CDR1 is MNHNS, CDR2 SASEGT, per germline. This CDR3 comprises 18 residues. V shed 2 bases and J 1 base; nucleotides not matched to a gene: 11. CDR3 loop: CASSEQGAWEYGTDTQYF. DNA of the CDR3: TGTGCCAGCAGTGAACAGGGGGCCTGGGAGTACGGCACAGATACGCAGTATTTT.

J is TRBJ2-3 and V is TRBV25-1, with 10 bases fitting TRBD1. The CDR3 extends over 15 amino acids. Germline CDR1 and CDR2: MGHDK and SYGVNS. Unmatched junction bases numbered 3, after V lost 6 bases and J lost 0 bases. In DNA, the CDR3 is TGTGCCAGCAGCAGACAGGGGGCAAGCACAGATACGCAGTATTTT. It translates to CASSRQGASTDTQYF.

About this clone itself: The same CDR3 can be traced to other DNA sequences in this sample. The gene calls are TRBV7-9 and TRBJ1-1; 7 nucleotides agree with TRBD1. With V trimmed by 2 bases and J by 0 bases, 3 bases remained unmatched. Per the germline V gene, CDR1 is SEHNR and CDR2 is FQNEAQ (reference sequence). CDR3 size: 15 residues. The CDR3 DNA reads TGTGCCAGCAGCTTAAGACAGGGCTTGAACACTGAAGCTTTCTTT. Amino acid sequence: CASSLRQGLNTEAFF.

This sequence joins TRBV11-1 and TRBJ1-2; no reliable D call. Germline CDR1 reads SGHAT; CDR2 reads FQDESV (reference sequence). V was pared by 3 bases and J by 5 bases, with 10 bases between. CDR3 length equals 13 residues. The CDR3 DNA reads as TGTGCCAGCAGCTTTTCAACATTATATGGCTACACCTTC. Residues: CASSFSTLYGYTF.

This chain joins TRBV11-2 and TRBJ1-1, with TRBD1 identical over 8 bases. CDR3 length equals 14 residues. The V segment lost 1 base and the J segment 6 bases; nucleotides outside the gene matches: 4. Germline lookup yields CDR1 SGHAT and CDR2 FQNNGV. CDR3 in DNA: TGTGCCAGCAGCTTAGTACAGGGGGGGGCTGAAGCTTTCTTT. This gives the protein CASSLVQGGAEAFF.

This chain links TRBV6-1 with TRBJ1-1; the D is unclear. Germline CDR1 MNHNS, CDR2 SASEGT. The CDR3 sequence is 13 residues long. Deletions cut 6 bases from V and 1 base from J, with 9 bases between. CDR3 residues: CASREGTNTEAFF. In DNA, the CDR3 is TGTGCCAGCAGAGAGGGTACGAACACTGAAGCTTTCTTT.

V gene TRBV6-5 combines with J gene TRBJ2-5, with 7 bases aligning to TRBD2. The CDR3 loop spans 15 amino acids. Losses at the gene ends were 7 bases for V and 2 bases for J; bases not matched to a gene: 10. CDR1 MNHEY and CDR2 SVGAGI come from the germline V gene. CDR3 in amino acids: CASKREAGSQETQYF. CDR3 coding DNA: TGTGCCAGCAAGCGAGAAGCGGGGAGTCAAGAGACCCAGTACTTC.

In this sample, this clone turned up a few times. The gene calls are TRBV6-5 and TRBJ1-2, with 7 positions matching TRBD1. The CDR3 spans 15 residues. Trimming cost V 5 bases and J 3 bases; bases outside gene matches: 9. Germline CDR1 MNHEY, CDR2 SVGAGI. The CDR3, as DNA: TGTGCCAGCAGTCCTAGACAGGGCCCGTACTATGGCTACACCTTC. Protein sequence: CASSPRQGPYYGYTF.

The chain has TRBV29-1 and TRBJ1-1; a possible D gene is TRBD1 (6 bases). V was cut by 6 bases and J by 1 base, with 12 bases left in between. From germline, CDR1 is SQVTM and CDR2 ANQGSEA. The CDR3 contains 13 residues. CDR3 sequence reads: CSVVVGANTEAFF. CDR3 DNA sequence: TGCAGCGTCGTGGTGGGGGCGAACACTGAAGCTTTCTTT. Variable domain in full (rest from reference TRBV29-1 and TRBJ1-1): SAVISQKPSRDICQRGTSLTIQCQVDSQVTMMFWYRQQPGQSLTLIATANQGSEATYESGFVIDKFPISRPNLTFSTLTVSNMSPEDSSIYLCSVVVGANTEAFFGQGTRLTVV.